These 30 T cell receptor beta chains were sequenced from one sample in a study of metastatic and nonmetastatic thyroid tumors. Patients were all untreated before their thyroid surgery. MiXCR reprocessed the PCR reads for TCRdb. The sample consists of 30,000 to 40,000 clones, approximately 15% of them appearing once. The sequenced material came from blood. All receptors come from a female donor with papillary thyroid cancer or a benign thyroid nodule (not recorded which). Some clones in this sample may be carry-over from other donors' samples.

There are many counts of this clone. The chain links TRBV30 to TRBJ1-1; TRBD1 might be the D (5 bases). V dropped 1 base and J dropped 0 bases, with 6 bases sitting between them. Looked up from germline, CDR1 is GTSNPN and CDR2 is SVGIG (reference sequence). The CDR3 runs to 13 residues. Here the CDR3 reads CAWSGQLNTEAFF. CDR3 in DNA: TGTGCCTGGAGTGGACAGCTGAACACTGAAGCTTTCTTT.

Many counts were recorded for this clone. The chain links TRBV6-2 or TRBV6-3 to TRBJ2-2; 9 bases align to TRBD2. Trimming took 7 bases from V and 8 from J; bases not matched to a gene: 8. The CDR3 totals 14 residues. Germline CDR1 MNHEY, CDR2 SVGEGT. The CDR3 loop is CASTFSGSTGELFF. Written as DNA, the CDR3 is TGTGCCAGCACCTTTAGCGGGAGTACTGGGGAGCTGTTTTTT.

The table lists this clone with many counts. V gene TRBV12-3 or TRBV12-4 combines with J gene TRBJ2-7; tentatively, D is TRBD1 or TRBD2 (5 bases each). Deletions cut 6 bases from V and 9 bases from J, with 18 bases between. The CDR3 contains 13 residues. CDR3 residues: CASSGTVNKGQYF. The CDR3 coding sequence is TGTGCCAGCAGCGGGACGGTGAATAAAGGGCAGTACTTC.

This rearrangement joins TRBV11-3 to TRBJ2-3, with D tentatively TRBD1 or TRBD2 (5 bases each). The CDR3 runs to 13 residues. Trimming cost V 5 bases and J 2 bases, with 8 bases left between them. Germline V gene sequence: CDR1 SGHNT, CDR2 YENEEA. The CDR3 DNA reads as TGTGCCAGCAGCGGGGGAGCCACAGATACGCAGTATTTT. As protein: CASSGGATDTQYF.

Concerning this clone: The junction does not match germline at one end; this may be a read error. CDR3: CANSVKTEGPFNEQFF. Written as DNA, the CDR3 is TGTGCCAACAGTGTTAAGACGGAAGGGCCTTTCAATGAGCAGTTCTTC. The chain has TRBV6-1 and TRBJ2-1; D is undetermined. The CDR3 sequence is 16 residues long. Germline CDR1 MNHNS, CDR2 SASEGT.

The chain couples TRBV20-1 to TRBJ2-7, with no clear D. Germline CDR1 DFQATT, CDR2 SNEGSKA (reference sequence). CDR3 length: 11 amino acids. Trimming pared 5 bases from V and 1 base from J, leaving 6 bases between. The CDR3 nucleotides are TGCAGTGCTTGCCAGTCCTACGAGCAGTACTTC. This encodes CSACQSYEQYF.

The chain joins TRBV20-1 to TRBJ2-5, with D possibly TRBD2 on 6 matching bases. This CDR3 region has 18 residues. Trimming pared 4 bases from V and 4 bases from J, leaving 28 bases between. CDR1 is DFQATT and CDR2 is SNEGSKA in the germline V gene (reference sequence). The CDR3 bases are TGCAGTGCTACATGGGGCGCGGGGCTGGAGTCGGTAGGAGAGACCCAGTACTTC. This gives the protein CSATWGAGLESVGETQYF.

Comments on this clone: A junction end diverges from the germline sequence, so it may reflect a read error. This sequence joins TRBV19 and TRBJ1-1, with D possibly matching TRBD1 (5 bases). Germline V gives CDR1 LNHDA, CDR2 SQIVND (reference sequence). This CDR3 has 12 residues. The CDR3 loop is CASSTGYNEALF. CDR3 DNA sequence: TGTGCCAGTAGTACAGGGTACAATGAAGCTTTATTT.

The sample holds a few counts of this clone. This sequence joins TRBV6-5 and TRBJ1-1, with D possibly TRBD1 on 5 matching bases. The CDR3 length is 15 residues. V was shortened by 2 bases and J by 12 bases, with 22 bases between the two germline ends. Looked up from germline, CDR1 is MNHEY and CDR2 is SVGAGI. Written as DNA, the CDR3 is TGTGCCAGCAGTTACGACAACAGGCTCCCCTGGGGATCTTTCTTT. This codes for CASSYDNRLPWGSFF.

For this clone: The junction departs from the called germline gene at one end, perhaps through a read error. The CDR3 region is CASSSFSGWNTQYF. DNA for the CDR3: TGTGCCAGTAGCTCCTTTAGCGGGTGGAATACGCAGTATTTT. V gene TRBV5-8 combines with J gene TRBJ2-3, with 7 bases matching TRBD2. The germline V gene has CDR1 SGHTS and CDR2 YDEGEE. CDR3 length: 14 amino acids.

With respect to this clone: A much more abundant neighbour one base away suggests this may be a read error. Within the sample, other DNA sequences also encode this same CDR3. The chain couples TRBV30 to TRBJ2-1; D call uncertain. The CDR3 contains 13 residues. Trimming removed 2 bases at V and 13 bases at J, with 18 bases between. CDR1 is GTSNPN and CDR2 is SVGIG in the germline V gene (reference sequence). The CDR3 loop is CAWSSTPDSEQFF. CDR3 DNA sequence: TGTGCCTGGAGTTCTACCCCAGATAGTGAACAGTTCTTC. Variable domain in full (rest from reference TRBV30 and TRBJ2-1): SQTIHQWPATLVQPVGSPLSLECTVEGTSNPNLYWYRQAAGRGLQLLFYSVGIGQISSEVPQNLSASRPQDRQFILSSKKLLLSDSGFYLCAWSSTPDSEQFFGPGTRLTVL.

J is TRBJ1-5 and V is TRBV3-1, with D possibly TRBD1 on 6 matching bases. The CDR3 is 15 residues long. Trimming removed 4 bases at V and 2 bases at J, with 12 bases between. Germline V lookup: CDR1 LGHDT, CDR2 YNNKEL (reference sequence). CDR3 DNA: TGTGCCAGCAGCCCCTACAGGGAACGCAATCAGCCCCAGCATTTT. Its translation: CASSPYRERNQPQHF.

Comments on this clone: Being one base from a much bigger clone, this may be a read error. The chain's CDR3 is CAISRAYLPGVDQPQHF. The CDR3 bases are TGTGCCATCAGCAGAGCCTACCTTCCGGGGGTTGATCAGCCCCAACATTTT. The rearrangement uses TRBV15 and TRBJ1-5; a possible D gene is TRBD1 (5 bases). The CDR3 is made up of 17 amino acids. Looked up from germline, CDR1 is LNHNV and CDR2 is YYDKDF (reference sequence).

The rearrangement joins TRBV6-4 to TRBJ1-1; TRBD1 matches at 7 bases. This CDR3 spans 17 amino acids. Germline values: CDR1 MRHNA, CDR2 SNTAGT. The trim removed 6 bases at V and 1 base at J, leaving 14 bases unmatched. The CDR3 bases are TGTGCCAGCAGAACCAACTTCCAGGGGGGGCCGAACACTGAAGCTTTCTTT. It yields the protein CASRTNFQGGPNTEAFF.

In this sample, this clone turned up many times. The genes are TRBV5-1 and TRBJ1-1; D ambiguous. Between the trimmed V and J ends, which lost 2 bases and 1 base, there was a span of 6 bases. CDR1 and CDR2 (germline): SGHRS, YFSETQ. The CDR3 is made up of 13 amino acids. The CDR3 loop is CASSFEENTEAFF. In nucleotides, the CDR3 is TGCGCCAGCAGCTTCGAAGAGAACACTGAAGCTTTCTTT. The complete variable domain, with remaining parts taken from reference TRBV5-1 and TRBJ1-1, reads KAGVTQTPRYLIKTRGQQVTLSCSPISGHRSVSWYQQTPGQGLQFLFEYFSETQRNKGNFPGRFSGRQFSNSRSEMNVSTLELGDSALYLCASSFEENTEAFFGQGTRLTVV.

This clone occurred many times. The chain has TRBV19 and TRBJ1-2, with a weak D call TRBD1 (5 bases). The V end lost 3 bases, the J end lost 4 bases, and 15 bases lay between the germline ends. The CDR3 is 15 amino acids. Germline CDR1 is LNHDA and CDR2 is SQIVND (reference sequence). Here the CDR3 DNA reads TGTGCCAGTAGTATCGTCCAGGGAGGGAGCTATGGCTACACCTTC. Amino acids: CASSIVQGGSYGYTF.

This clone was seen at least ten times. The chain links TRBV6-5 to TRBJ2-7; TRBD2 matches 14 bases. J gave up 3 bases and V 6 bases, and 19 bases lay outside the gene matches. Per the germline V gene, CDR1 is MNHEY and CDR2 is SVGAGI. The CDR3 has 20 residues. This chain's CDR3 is CASRGLGGLAGGPPNYEQYF. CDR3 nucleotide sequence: TGTGCCAGCAGGGGCCTAGGAGGACTAGCGGGAGGTCCCCCTAACTACGAGCAGTACTTC.

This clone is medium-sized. The CDR3 protein is CASSDWVPYNEQFF. As DNA, the CDR3 is TGTGCCAGCAGTGACTGGGTCCCCTACAATGAGCAGTTCTTC. This sequence joins TRBV6-4 and TRBJ2-1; no clear D. This CDR3 has 14 amino acids. V was pared by 1 base and J by 2 bases, with 6 bases between. Germline-derived CDR1 and CDR2 are MRHNA and SNTAGT.

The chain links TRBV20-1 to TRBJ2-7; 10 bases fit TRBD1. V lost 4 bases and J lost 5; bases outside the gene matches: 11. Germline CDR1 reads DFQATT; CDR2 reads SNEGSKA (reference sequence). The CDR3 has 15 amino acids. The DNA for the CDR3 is TGCAGTGCTAACGACCGGGACAGGGGAACGCACGAGCAGTACTTC. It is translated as CSANDRDRGTHEQYF.

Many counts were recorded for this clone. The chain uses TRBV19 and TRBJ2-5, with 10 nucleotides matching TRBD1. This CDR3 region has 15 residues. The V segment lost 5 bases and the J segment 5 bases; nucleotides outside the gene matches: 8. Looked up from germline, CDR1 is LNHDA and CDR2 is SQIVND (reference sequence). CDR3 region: CASSQQTGGMETQYF. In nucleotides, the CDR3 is TGTGCCAGTAGTCAGCAGACAGGGGGCATGGAGACCCAGTACTTC.

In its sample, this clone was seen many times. DNA for the CDR3: TGTGCCAGCAACTTTGGTGGGGACGGCAATCAGCCCCAGCATTTT. It specifies CASNFGGDGNQPQHF. The V call is TRBV28, the J call TRBJ1-5; D possibly corresponds to TRBD1 (5 bases). The germline gives CDR1 MDHEN, CDR2 SYDVKM. The CDR3 runs 15 residues. With 7 bases removed from V and 2 bases from J, the gap between germline ends came to 15 bases.

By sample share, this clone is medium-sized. The chain's CDR3 is CASSGGLAGVKQYF. For the CDR3, the DNA is TGTGCCAGCAGTGGGGGACTAGCGGGAGTAAAGCAGTACTTC. The rearrangement uses TRBV6-1 and TRBJ2-7, with 14 bases fitting TRBD2. The CDR3 is made up of 14 amino acids. CDR1 is MNHNS and CDR2 is SASEGT in the germline V gene. Losses at the gene ends were 4 bases for V and 8 bases for J; bases not matched to a gene: 4.

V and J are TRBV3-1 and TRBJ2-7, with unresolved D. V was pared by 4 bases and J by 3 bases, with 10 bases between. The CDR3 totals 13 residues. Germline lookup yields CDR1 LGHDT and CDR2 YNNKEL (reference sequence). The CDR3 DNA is TGTGCCAGCAGCCCAACTTGGGACTACGAGCAGTACTTC. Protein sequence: CASSPTWDYEQYF.

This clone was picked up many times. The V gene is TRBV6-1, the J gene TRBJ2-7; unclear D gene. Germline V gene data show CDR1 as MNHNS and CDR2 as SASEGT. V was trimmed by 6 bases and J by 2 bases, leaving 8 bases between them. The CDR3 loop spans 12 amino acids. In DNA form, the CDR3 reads TGTGCCAGCAGGATTAACGCCTACGAGCAGTACTTC. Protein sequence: CASRINAYEQYF.

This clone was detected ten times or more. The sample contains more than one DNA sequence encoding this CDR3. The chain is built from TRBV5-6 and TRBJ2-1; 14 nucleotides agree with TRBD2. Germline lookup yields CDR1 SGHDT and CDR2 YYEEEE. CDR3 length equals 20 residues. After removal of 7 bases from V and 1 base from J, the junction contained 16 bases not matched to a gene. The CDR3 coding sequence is TGTGCCAGCTCAAATATCGGGACTAGCGGGAGCAGGGGATCCTACAATGAGCAGTTCTTC. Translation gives CASSNIGTSGSRGSYNEQFF.

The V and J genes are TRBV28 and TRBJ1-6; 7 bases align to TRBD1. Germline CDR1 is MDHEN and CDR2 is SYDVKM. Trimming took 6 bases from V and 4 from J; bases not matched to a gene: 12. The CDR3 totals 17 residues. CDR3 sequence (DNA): TGTGCCAGCAGAGAAACGCAGGGGACAGCGTATAATTCACCCCTCCACTTT. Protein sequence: CASRETQGTAYNSPLHF.

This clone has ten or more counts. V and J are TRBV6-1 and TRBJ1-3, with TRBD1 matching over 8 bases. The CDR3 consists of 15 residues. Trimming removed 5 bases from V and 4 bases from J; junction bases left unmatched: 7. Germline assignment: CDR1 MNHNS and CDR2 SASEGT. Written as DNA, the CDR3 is TGTGCCAGCAGTAATTCCCGGGACAGGGGAAACACCATATATTTT. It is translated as CASSNSRDRGNTIYF.

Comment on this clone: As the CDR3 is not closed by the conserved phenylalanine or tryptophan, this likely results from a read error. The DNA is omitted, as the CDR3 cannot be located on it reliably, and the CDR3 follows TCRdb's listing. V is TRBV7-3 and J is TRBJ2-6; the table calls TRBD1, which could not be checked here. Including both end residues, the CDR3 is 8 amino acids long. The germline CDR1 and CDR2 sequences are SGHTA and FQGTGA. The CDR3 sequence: CASSPGTS.

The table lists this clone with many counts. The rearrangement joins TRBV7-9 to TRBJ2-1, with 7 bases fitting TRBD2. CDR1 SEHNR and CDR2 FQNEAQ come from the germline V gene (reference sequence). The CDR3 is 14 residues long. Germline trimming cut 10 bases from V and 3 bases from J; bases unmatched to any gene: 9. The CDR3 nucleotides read TGTGCCATCGGCCGGGGGGAGAACTACAATGAGCAGTTCTTC. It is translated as CAIGRGENYNEQFF.

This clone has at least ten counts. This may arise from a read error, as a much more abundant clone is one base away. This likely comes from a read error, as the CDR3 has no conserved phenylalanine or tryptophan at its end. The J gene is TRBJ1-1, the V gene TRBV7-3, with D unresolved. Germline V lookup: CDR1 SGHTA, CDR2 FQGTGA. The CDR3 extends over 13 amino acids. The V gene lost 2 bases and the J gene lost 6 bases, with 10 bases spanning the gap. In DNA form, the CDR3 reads TGTGCCAGCAGCTTATCTCTGGCGGCTGAAGCTTTCTCT. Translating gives CASSLSLAAEAFS.